This record looks at one T cell receptor beta chain sequence and its context. The antigen remains undetermined. This sample was taken from a study of radiotherapy plus CTLA-4 blockade in lung cancer. Study-level information: Objective response was observed in 18% of patients, and disease control in roughly 30%.

The table came from immunoSEQ multiplex PCR; TCRdb's copy has only in-frame clones and leaves some out. In the table there are 90,000 to 100,000 clones, roughly 80% of which are singletons. Those patients who had chemo-refractory metastatic non-small-cell lung cancer were given focal radiation along with CTLA-4 blockade through ipilimumab. The study's findings and limits: The authors reported that early blood T cell clone dynamics, with interferon-beta, best predicted response. Clones of tumor-derived TCRs expanded in blood after radiotherapy plus ipilimumab.

Sequences were derived from peripheral blood, sampled from a patient treated with radiotherapy plus ipilimumab. The clonotype originates from a human donor with non-small cell lung cancer that progressed on radiotherapy plus ipilimumab.

The CDR3 bases are TGTGCCAGCAGTCGTGACTCAACTGGAAACACCATATATTTT. Protein product: CASSRDSTGNTIYF. V usage is TRBV6-1 and J usage is TRBJ1-3; D gene unclear. V lost 5 bases to trimming and J lost 2 bases, with 10 bases between them. The CDR3 is 14 residues long. Germline V gene lookup returns CDR1 MNHNS and CDR2 SASEGT.